The present entry profiles one T cell receptor beta chain with its context. What it binds is not known. This specimen comes from a study of human T cells and chemical hapten exposure. Across the study: From small differences in pooled library volume came most of the variation in per-sample TCR yields.

As for time point: patch test 2, 6 weeks after DPC sensitization. Treatment of the sample: therapeutic diphenylcyclopropenone sensitization with weekly scalp DPC. Study outcomes and limitations: Patch test score showed a positive correlation with PT1 expanded TCR counts.

What the library attached to individual cDNA molecules were unique molecular identifiers. TCRdb recomputed calls from the RACE reads with MiXCR, one row per CDR3 protein. The table shows under 450,000 distinct CDR3 sequences, with about 6% occurring only once. V shed 1 base and J shed 8 bases, with 14 bases lying between them. The CDR3 sequence is 14 residues long. Germline V gene data show CDR1 as SGHAT and CDR2 as FQNNGV. The sequence derives from a young woman with alopecia areata. Some clones in this sample may be carry-over from other donors' samples. This sample comprised whole blood, obtained in connection with sensitization to the hapten diphenylcyclopropenone (DPC). The gene calls are TRBV11-2 and TRBJ1-2; D not certain. The CDR3 region has the DNA TGTGCCAGCAGCTTAGTCTCCCAGGTCGTCGGCTACACCTTC. This gives the protein CASSLVSQVVGYTF. The variable domain in full, completed from reference TRBV11-2 and TRBJ1-2, reads EAGVAQSPRYKIIEKRQSVAFWCNPISGHATLYWYQQILGQGPKLLIQFQNNGVVDDSQLPKDRFSAERLKGVDSTLKIQPAKLEDSAVYLCASSLVSQVVGYTFGSGTRLTVV.